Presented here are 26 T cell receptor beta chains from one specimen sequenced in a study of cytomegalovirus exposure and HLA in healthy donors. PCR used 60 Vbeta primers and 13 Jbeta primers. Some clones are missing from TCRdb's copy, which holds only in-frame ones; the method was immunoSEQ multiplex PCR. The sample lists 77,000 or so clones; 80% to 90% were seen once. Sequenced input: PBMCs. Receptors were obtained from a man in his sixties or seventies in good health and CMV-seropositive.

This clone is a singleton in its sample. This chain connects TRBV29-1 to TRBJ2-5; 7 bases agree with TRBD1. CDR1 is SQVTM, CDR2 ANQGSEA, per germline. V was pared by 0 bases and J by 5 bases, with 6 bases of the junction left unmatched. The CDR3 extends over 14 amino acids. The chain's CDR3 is CSVEDKGARETQYF. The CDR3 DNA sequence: TGCAGCGTTGAAGATAAGGGGGCGCGGGAGACCCAGTACTTC.

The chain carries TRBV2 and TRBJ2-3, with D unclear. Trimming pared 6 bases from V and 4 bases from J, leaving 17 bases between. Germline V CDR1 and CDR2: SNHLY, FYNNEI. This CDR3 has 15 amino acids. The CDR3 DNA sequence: TGTGCCAGCAGCAAAACCCCCGTCAGTTCAGATACGCAGTATTTT. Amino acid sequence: CASSKTPVSSDTQYF.

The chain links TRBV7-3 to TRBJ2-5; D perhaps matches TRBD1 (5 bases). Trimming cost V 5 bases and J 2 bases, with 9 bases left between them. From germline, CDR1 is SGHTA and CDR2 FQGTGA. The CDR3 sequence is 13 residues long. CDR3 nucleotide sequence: TGTGCCAGCAGCCAAGACAGACAAGAGACCCAGTACTTC. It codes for CASSQDRQETQYF.

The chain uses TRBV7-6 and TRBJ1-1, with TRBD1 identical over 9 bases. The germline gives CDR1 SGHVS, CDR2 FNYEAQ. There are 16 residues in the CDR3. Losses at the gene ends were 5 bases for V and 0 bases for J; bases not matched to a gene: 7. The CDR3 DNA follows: TGTGCCAGCAGCGTACAGGGGGCCACATTGAACACTGAAGCTTTCTTT. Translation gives CASSVQGATLNTEAFF.

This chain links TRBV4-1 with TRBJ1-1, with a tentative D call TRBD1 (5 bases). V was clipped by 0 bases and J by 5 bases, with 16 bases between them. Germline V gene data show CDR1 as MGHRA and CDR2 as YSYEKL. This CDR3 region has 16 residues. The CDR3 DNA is TGCGCCAGCAGCCAAGAATCCGGGACGGGAGGGACTGAAGCTTTCTTT. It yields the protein CASSQESGTGGTEAFF.

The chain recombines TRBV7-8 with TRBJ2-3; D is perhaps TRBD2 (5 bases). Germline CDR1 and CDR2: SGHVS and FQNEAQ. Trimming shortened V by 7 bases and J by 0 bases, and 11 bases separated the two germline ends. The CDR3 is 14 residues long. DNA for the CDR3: TGTGCCAGCACCTCGGGATTTAGCACAGATACGCAGTATTTT. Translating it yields CASTSGFSTDTQYF. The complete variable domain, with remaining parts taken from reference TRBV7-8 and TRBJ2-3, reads GAGVSQSPRYKVAKRGQDVALRCDPISGHVSLFWYQQALGQGPEFLTYFQNEAQLDKSGLPSDRFFAERPEGSVSTLKIQRTQQEDSAVYLCASTSGFSTDTQYFGPGTRLTVL.

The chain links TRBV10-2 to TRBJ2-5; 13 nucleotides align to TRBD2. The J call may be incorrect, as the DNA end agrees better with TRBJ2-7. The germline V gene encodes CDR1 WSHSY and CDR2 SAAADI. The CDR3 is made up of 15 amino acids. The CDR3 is CASRVGLAGYYEQYF. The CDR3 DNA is TGCGCCAGCAGAGTGGGACTAGCGGGATATTACGAGCAGTACTTC.

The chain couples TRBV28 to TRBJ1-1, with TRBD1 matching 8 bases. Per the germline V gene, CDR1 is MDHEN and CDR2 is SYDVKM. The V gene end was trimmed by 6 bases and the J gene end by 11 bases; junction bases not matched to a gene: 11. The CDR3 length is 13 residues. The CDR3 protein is CASSRDRGHMAFF. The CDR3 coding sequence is TGTGCCAGCAGCCGTGACAGGGGTCATATGGCTTTCTTT.

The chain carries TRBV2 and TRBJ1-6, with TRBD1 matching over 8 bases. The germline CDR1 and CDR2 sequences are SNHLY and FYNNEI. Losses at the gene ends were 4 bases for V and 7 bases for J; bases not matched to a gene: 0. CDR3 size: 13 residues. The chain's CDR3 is CASSGQGNSPLHF. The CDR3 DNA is TGTGCCAGCAGTGGACAGGGGAATTCACCCCTCCACTTT.

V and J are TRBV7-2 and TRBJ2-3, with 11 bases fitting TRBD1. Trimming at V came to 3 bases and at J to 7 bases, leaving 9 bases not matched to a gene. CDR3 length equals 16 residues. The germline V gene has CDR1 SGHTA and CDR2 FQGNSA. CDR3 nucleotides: TGTGCCAGCAGCTTGTCCCCCGGGACAGGGGGGAATACGCAGTATTTT. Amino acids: CASSLSPGTGGNTQYF.

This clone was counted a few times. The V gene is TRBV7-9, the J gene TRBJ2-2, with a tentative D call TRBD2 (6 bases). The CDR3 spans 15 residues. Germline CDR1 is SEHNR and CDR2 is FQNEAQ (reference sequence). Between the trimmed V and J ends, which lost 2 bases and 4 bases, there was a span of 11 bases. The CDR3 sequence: CASSLRAGSTGELFF. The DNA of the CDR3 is TGTGCCAGCAGCTTAAGGGCGGGGAGCACCGGGGAGCTGTTTTTT.

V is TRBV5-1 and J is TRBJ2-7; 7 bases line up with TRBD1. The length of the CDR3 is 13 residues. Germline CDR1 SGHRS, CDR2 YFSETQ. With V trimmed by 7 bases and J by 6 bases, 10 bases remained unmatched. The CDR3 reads CASSPPSGGEQYF. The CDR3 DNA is TGCGCCAGCTCTCCTCCCTCAGGGGGCGAGCAGTACTTC.

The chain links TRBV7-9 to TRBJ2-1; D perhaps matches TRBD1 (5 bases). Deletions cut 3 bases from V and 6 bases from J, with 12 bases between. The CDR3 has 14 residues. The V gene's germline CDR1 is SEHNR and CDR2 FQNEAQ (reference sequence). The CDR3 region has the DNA TGTGCCAGCAGCTTGCGTGTAGGGGCCAATGAGCAGTTCTTC. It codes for CASSLRVGANEQFF.

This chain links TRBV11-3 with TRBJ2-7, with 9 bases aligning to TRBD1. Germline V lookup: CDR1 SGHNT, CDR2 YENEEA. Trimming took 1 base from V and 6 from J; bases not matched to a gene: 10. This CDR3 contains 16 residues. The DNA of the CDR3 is TGTGCCAGCAGCTTAGCCGGGACAGGGAACCTCGGCGAGCAGTACTTC. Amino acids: CASSLAGTGNLGEQYF.

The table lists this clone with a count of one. The CDR3 spells CASTTPGAEKLFF. DNA of the CDR3: TGTGCCAGCACCACGCCGGGAGCCGAAAAACTGTTTTTT. The chain couples TRBV5-4 to TRBJ1-4; the D is unclear. V shed 6 bases and J shed 8 bases, with 14 bases lying between them. This CDR3 has 13 amino acids. Germline assignment: CDR1 SGHNT and CDR2 YYREEE (reference sequence).

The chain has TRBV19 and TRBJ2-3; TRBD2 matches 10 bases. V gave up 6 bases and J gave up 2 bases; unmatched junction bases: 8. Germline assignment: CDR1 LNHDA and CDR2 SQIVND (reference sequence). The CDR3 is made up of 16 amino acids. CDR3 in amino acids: CASSSDTSGITDTQYF. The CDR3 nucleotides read TGTGCCAGTAGCTCGGACACTAGCGGGATCACAGATACGCAGTATTTT. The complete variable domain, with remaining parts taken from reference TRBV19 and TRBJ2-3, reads DGGITQSPKYLFRKEGQNVTLSCEQNLNHDAMYWYRQDPGQGLRLIYYSQIVNDFQKGDIAEGYSVSREKKESFPLTVTSAQKNPTAFYLCASSSDTSGITDTQYFGPGTRLTVL.

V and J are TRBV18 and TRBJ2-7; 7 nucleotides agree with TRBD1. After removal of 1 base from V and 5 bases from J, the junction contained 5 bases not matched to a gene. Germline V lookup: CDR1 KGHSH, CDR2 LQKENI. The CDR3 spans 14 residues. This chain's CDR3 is CASSPQGQRDEQYF. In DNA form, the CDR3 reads TGTGCCAGCTCACCACAGGGACAGCGCGACGAGCAGTACTTC.

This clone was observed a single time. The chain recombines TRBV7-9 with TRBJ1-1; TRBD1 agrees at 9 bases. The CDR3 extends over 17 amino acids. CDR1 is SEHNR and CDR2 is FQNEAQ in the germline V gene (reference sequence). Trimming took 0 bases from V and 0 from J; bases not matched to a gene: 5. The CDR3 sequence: CASSLAPGQGVNTEAFF. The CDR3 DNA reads TGTGCCAGCAGCTTAGCCCCGGGACAGGGAGTGAACACTGAAGCTTTCTTT.

The DNA for the CDR3 is TGTGCCAGCAGTGAGATTCTTGACTCCAGCTCCTACAATGAGCAGTTCTTC. It encodes CASSEILDSSSYNEQFF. J is TRBJ2-1 and V is TRBV2; D is unresolved. Per the germline V gene, CDR1 is SNHLY and CDR2 is FYNNEI. The CDR3 consists of 17 residues. The V end was cut by 3 bases, the J end by 0 bases, with 15 bases between.

In DNA, the CDR3 is TGTGCCAGTAGTCACGGAGTACCATATGGCTACACCTTC. Encoded protein: CASSHGVPYGYTF. The J gene is TRBJ1-2, the V gene TRBV19, with D hard to call. CDR1 is LNHDA and CDR2 is SQIVND in the germline V gene (reference sequence). The CDR3 loop spans 13 amino acids. The germline V and J ends were trimmed by 5 bases and 5 bases, with 12 bases remaining between them.

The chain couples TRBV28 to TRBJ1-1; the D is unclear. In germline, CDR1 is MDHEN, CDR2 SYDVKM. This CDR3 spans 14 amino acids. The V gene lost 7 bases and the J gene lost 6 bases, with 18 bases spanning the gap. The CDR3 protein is CASTQFPVQAEAFF. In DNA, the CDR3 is TGTGCCAGCACCCAGTTTCCCGTCCAAGCTGAAGCTTTCTTT.

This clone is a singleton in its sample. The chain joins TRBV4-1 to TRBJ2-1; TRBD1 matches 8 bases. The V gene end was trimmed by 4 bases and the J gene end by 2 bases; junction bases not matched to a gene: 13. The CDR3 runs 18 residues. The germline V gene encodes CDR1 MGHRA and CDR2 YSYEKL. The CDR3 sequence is CASSPNPTGASPYNEQFF. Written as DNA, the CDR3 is TGCGCCAGCAGCCCCAATCCGACAGGGGCCTCCCCCTACAATGAGCAGTTCTTC.

The CDR3 region is CSAGGTGQGGYGYTF. The CDR3 DNA reads TGCAGCGCTGGGGGAACGGGACAGGGGGGCTATGGCTACACCTTC. The rearrangement joins TRBV29-1 to TRBJ1-2; 11 nucleotides agree with TRBD1. The CDR3 is 15 amino acids. V lost 7 bases and J lost 4; bases outside the gene matches: 11. Germline values: CDR1 SQVTM, CDR2 ANQGSEA.

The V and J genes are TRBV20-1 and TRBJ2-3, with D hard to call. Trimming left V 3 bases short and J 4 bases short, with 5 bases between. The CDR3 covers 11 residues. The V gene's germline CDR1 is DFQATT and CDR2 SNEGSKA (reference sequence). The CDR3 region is CSARIADTQYF. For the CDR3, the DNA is TGCAGTGCTAGGATAGCAGATACGCAGTATTTT.

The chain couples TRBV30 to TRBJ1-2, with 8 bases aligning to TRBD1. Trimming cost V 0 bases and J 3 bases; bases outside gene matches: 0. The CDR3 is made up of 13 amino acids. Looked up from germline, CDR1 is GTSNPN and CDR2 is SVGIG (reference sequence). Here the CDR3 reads CAWSVQGDYGYTF. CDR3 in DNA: TGTGCCTGGAGTGTACAGGGGGACTATGGCTACACCTTC.

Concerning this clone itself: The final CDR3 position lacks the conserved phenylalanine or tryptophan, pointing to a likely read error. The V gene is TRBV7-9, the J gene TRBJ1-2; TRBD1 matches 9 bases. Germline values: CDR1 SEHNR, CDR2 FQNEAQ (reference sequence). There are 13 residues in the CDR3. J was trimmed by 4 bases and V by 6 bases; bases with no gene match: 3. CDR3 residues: CASSTGGVYGYTV. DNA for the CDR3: TGTGCCAGCAGTACAGGGGGCGTCTATGGCTACACCGTC.